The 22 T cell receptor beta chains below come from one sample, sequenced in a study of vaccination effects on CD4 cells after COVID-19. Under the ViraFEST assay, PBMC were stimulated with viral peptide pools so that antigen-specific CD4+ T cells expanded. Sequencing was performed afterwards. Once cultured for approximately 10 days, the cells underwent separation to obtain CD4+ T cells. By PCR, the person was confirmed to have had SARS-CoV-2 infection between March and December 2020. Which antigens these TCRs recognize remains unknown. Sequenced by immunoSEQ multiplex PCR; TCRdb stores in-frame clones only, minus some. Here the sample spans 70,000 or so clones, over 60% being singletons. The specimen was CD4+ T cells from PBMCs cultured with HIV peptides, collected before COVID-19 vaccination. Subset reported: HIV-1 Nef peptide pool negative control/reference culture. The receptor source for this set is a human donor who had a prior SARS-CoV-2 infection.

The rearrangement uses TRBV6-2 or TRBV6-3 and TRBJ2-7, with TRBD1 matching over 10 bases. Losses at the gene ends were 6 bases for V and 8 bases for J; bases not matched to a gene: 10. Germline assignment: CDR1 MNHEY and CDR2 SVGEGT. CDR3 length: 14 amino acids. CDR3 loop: CASSPPRQGAQQYF. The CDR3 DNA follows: TGTGCCAGCAGCCCCCCGCGACAGGGGGCGCAGCAGTACTTC.

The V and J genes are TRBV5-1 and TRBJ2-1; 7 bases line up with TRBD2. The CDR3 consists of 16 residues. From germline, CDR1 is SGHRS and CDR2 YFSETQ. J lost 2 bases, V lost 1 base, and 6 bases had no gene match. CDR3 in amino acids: CASSLPASGTYNEQFF. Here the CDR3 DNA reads TGCGCCAGCAGCTTGCCGGCTAGCGGTACCTACAATGAGCAGTTCTTC.

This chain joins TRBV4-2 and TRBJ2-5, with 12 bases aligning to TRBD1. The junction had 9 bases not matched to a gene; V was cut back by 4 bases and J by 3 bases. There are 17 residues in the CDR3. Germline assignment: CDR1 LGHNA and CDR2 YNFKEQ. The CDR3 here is CASSPTGTGGLKETQYF. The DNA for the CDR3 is TGTGCCAGCAGCCCCACCGGGACAGGGGGCTTAAAAGAGACCCAGTACTTC.

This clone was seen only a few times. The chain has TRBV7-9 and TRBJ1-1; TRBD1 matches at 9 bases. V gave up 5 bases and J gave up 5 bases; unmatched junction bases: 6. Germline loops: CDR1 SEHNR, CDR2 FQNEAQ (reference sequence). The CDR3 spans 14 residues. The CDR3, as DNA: TGTGCCAGCAGCCCCTACAGGGGGCGAACTGAAGCTTTCTTT. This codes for CASSPYRGRTEAFF.

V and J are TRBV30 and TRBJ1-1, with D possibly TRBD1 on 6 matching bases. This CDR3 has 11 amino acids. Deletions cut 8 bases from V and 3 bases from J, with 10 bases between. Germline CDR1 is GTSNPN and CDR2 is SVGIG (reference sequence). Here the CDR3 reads CATGGYTEAFF. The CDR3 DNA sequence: TGTGCCACGGGGGGCTACACTGAAGCTTTCTTT.

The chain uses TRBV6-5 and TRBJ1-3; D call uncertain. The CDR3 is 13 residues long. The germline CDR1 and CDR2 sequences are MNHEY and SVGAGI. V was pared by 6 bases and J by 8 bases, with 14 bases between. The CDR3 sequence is CASRLGYEDTIYF. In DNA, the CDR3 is TGTGCCAGCAGGTTGGGGTACGAGGACACCATATATTTT.

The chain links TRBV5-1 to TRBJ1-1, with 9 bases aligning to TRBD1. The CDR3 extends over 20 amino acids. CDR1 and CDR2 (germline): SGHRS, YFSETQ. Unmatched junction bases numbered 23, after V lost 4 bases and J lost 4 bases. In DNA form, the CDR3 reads TGCGCCAGCAGCCCCTGGACAGGGGTTGGGTTGAGTCTCCCCACCACTGAAGCTTTCTTT. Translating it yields CASSPWTGVGLSLPTTEAFF.

Here the CDR3 reads CATSRDRGAYNEQFF. The CDR3 DNA is TGTGCCACCAGCCGGGACAGGGGGGCCTACAATGAGCAGTTCTTC. V is TRBV24-1 and J is TRBJ2-1; 11 bases map to TRBD1. J gave up 2 bases and V 7 bases, and 3 bases lay outside the gene matches. Germline V gene data show CDR1 as KGHDR and CDR2 as SFDVKD. This CDR3 spans 15 amino acids.

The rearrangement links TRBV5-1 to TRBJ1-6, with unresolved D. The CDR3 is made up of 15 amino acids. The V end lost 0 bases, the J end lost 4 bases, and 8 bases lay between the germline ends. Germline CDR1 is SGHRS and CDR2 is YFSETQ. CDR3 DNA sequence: TGCGCCAGCAGCTTGGAGCTCACTTATAATTCACCCCTCCACTTT. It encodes CASSLELTYNSPLHF.

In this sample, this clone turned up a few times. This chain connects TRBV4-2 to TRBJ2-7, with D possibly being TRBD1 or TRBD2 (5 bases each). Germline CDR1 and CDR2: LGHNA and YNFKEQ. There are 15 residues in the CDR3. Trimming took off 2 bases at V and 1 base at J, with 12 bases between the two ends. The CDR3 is CASSQTAGTSYEQYF. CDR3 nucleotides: TGTGCCAGCAGCCAAACAGCCGGGACGTCCTACGAGCAGTACTTC.

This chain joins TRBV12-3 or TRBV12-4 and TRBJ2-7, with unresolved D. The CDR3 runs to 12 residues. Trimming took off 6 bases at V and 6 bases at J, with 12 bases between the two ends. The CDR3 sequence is CASSLGPSEQYF. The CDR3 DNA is TGTGCCAGCAGCCTCGGGCCCTCCGAGCAGTACTTC.

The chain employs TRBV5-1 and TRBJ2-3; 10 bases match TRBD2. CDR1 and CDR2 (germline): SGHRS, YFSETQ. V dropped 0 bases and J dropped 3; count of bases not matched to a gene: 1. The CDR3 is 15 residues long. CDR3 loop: CASSLVGLATDTQYF. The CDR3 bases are TGCGCCAGCAGCTTGGTGGGACTAGCGACAGATACGCAGTATTTT.

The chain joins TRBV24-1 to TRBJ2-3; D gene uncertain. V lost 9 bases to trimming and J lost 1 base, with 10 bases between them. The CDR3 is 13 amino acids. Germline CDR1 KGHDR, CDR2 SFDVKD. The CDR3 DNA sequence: TGTGCCACCGAAAGCAGCGGCACAGATACGCAGTATTTT. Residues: CATESSGTDTQYF.

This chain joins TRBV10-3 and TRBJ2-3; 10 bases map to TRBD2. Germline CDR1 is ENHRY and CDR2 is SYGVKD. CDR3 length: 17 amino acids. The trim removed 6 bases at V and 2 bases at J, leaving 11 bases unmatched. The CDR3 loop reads CAIRSGGAVIYTDTQYF. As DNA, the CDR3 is TGTGCCATCAGAAGCGGGGGGGCCGTTATATACACAGATACGCAGTATTTT.

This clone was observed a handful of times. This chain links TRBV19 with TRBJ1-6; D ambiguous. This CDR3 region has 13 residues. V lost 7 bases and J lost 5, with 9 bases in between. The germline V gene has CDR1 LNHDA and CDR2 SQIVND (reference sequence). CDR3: CASMERNNSPLHF. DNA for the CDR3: TGTGCCAGTATGGAACGGAATAATTCACCCCTCCACTTT. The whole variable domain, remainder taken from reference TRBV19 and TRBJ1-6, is DGGITQSPKYLFRKEGQNVTLSCEQNLNHDAMYWYRQDPGQGLRLIYYSQIVNDFQKGDIAEGYSVSREKKESFPLTVTSAQKNPTAFYLCASMERNNSPLHFGNGTRLTVT.

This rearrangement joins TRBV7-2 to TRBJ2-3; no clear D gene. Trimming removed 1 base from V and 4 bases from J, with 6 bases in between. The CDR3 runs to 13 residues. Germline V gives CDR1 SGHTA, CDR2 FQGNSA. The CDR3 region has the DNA TGTGCCAGCAGCTTAGGAGTGGCAGATACGCAGTATTTT. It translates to CASSLGVADTQYF.

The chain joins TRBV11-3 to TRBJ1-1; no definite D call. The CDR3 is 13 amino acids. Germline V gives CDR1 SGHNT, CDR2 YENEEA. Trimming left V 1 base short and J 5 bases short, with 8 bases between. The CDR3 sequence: CASSLVMGTEAFF. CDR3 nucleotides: TGTGCCAGCAGCTTAGTTATGGGGACTGAAGCTTTCTTT.

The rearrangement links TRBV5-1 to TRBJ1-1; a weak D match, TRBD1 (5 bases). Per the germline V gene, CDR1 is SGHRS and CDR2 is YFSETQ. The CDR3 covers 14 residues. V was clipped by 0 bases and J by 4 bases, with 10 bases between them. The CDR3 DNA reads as TGCGCCAGCAGCTTGGCTTCAGGGTCCACTGAAGCTTTCTTT. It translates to CASSLASGSTEAFF.

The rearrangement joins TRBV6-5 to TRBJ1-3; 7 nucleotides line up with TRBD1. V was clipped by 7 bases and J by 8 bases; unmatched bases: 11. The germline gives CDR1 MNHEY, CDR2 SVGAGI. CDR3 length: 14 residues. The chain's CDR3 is CASKHDTGVYTIYF. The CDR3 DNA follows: TGTGCCAGCAAGCACGATACAGGGGTATACACCATATATTTT.

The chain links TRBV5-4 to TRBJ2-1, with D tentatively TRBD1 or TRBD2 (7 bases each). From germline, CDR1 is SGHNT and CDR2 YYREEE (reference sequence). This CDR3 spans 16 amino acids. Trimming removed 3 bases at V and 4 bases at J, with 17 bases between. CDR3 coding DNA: TGTGCCAGCAGCTGGGGGGAGGGGGCTCCTTACAATGAGCAGTTCTTC. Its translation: CASSWGEGAPYNEQFF.

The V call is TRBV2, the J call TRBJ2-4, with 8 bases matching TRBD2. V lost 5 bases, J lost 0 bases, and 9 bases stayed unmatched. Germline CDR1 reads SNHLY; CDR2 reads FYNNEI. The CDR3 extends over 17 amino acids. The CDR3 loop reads CASSQMRGALAKNIQYF. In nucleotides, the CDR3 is TGTGCCAGCAGTCAAATGCGGGGGGCCCTAGCCAAAAACATTCAGTACTTC.

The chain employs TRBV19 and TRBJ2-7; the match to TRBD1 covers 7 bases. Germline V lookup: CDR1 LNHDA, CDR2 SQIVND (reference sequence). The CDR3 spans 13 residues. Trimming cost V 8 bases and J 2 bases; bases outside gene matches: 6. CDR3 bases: TGTGCCAGTGGAAGTCAGGGGGCCTACGAGCAGTACTTC. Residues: CASGSQGAYEQYF.